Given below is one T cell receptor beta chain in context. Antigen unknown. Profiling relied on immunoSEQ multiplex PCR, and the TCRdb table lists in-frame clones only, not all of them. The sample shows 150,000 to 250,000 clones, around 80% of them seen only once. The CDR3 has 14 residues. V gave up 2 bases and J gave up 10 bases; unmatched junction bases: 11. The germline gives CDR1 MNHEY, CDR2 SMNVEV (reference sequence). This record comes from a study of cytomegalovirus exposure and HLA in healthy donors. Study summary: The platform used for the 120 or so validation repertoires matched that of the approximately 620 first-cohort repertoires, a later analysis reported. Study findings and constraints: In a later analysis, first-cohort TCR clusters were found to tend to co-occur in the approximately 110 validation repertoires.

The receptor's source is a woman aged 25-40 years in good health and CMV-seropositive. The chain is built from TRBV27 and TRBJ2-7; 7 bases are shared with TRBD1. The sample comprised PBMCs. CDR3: CASSLSRDRPEQYF. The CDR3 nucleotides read TGTGCCAGCAGTTTAAGTAGGGACAGACCGGAACAGTACTTC.